This record concerns one T cell receptor beta chain sequence. Its specificity is unknown. The data belong to a study of CD8+CD57+ T cells in acquired aplastic anemia. For the study at large: On average, sorted CD4+ and CD8+ cells gave roughly 3 ug of DNA. Healthy CD8+ samples averaged around 10 million reads.

General observations from the study: Statistical testing detected no significant gap in CD8+ Simpson's diversity between patients and controls.

The TCR beta profiling, which covered VDJ combination and CDR3 sequence, was carried out using genomic DNA as the template. TCRdb fed the reads into MiXCR, producing one record per CDR3 protein. Here the sample spans hundreds of thousands of distinct CDR3 sequences, approximately 70% being singletons. Trimming shortened V by 4 bases and J by 6 bases, and 11 bases separated the two germline ends. Germline loops: CDR1 SGHDT, CDR2 YYEEEE. This CDR3 has 12 amino acids. The sequence was collected from a human donor in good health, serving as a control. Sequenced material: sorted CD4+, CD8+, or CD8+CD57+ T cells (not recorded which) from PBMCs. The chain uses TRBV5-6 and TRBJ2-7; D possibly corresponds to TRBD1 (6 bases). The CDR3 sequence: CASSLTGLEQYF. The DNA of the CDR3 is TGTGCCAGCAGCCTCACAGGGCTCGAGCAGTACTTC.